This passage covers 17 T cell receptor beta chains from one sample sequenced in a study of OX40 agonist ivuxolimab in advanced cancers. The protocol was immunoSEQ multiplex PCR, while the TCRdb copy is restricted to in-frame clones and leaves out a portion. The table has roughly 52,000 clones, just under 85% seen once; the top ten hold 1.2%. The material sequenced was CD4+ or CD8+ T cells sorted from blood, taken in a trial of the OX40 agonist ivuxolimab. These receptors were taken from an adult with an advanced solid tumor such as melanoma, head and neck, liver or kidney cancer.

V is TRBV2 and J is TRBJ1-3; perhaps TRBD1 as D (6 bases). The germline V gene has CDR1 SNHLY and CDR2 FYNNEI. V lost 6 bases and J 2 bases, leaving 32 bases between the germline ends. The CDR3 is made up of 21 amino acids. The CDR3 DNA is TGTGCCAGCAGCACCGATATACAGAATACAGGGTATAACGATCCTGGAAACACCATATATTTT. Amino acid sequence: CASSTDIQNTGYNDPGNTIYF. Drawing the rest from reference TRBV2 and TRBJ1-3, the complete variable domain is EPEVTQTPSHQVTQMGQEVILRCVPISNHLYFYWYRQILGQKVEFLVSFYNNEISEKSEIFDDQFSVERPDGSNFTLKIRSTKLEDSAMYFCASSTDIQNTGYNDPGNTIYFGEGSWLTVV.

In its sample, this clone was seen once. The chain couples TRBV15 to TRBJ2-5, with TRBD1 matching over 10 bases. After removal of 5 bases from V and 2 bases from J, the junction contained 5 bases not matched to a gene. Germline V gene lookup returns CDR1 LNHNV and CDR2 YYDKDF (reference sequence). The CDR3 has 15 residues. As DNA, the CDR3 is TGTGCCACCAGCCCCCTGGACAGGGGGCAAGAGACCCAGTACTTC. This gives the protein CATSPLDRGQETQYF.

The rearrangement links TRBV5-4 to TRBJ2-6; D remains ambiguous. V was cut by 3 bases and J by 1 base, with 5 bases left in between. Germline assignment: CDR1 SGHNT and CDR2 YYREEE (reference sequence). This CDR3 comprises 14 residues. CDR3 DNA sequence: TGTGCCAGCAGCTCGAATTCTGGGGCCAACGTCCTGACTTTC. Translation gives CASSSNSGANVLTF.

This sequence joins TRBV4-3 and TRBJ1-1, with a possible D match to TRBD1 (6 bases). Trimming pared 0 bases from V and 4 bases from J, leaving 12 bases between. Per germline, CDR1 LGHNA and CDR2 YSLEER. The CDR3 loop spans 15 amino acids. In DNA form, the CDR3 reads TGCGCCAGCAGCCAAGAATATGAGGGGGTCACTGAAGCTTTCTTT. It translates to CASSQEYEGVTEAFF.

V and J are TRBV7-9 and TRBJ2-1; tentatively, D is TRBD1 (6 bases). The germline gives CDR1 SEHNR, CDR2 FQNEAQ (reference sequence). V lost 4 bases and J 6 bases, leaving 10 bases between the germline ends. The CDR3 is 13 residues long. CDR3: CASSWTDANEQFF. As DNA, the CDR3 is TGTGCCAGCAGCTGGACAGACGCCAATGAGCAGTTCTTC.

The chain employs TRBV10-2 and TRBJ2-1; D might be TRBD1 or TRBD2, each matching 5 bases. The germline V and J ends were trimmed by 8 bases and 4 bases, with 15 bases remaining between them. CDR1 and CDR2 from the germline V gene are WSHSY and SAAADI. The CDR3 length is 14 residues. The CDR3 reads CASGGRTDYNEQFF. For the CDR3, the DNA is TGCGCCAGCGGGGGAAGGACGGATTACAATGAGCAGTTCTTC.

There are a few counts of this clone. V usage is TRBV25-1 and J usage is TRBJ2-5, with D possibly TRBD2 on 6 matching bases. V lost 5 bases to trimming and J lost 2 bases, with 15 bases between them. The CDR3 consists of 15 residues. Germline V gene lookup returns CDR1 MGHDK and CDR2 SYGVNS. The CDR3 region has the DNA TGTGCCAGCAGTCCGGATAACCGGGGGCAAGAGACCCAGTACTTC. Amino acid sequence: CASSPDNRGQETQYF.

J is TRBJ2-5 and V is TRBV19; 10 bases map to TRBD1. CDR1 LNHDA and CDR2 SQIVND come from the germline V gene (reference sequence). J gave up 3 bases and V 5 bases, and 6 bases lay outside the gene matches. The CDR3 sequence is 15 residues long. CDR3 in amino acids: CASSARQGAEETQYF. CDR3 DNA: TGTGCCAGTAGTGCTCGACAGGGGGCCGAAGAGACCCAGTACTTC.

The CDR3 DNA sequence: TGTGCCAGTTGGGTTGGAGGGACTTACAATGAGCAGTTCTTC. This translates into CASWVGGTYNEQFF. This rearrangement joins TRBV27 to TRBJ2-1; D possibly corresponds to TRBD2 (6 bases). This CDR3 comprises 14 residues. Germline V lookup: CDR1 MNHEY, CDR2 SMNVEV (reference sequence). Trimming left V 9 bases short and J 4 bases short, with 16 bases between.

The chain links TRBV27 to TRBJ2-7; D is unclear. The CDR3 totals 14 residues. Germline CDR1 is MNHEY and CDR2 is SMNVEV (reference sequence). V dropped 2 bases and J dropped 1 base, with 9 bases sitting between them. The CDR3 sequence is CASSLNGMSYEQYF. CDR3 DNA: TGTGCCAGCAGTTTAAACGGCATGTCCTACGAGCAGTACTTC.

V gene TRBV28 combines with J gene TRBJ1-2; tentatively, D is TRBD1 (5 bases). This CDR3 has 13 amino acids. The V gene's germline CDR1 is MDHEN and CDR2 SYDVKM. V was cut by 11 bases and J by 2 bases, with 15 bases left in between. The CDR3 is CAALRGRNYGYTF. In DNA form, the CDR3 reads TGTGCCGCACTAAGGGGACGGAACTATGGCTACACCTTC.

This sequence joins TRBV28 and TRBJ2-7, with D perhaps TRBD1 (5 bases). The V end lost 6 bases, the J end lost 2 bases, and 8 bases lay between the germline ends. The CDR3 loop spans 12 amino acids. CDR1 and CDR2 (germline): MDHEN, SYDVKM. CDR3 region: CASRTQAYEQYF. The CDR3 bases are TGTGCCAGCAGGACACAGGCCTACGAGCAGTACTTC.

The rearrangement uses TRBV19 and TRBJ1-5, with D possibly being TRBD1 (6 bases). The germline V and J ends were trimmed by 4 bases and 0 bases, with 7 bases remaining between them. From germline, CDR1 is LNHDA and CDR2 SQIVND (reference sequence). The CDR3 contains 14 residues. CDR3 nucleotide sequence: TGTGCCAGTAGTACACAGGGTAGCAATCAGCCCCAGCATTTT. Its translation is CASSTQGSNQPQHF.

The CDR3: CSVGKAGVGETQYF. Here the CDR3 DNA reads TGCAGCGTTGGAAAAGCGGGAGTGGGAGAGACCCAGTACTTC. The V gene is TRBV29-1, the J gene TRBJ2-5, with 8 bases identical to TRBD2. V was clipped by 4 bases and J by 4 bases; unmatched bases: 8. This CDR3 is built from 14 residues. From germline, CDR1 is SQVTM and CDR2 ANQGSEA. Complete variable domain (other parts from reference TRBV29-1 and TRBJ2-5): SAVISQKPSRDICQRGTSLTIQCQVDSQVTMMFWYRQQPGQSLTLIATANQGSEATYESGFVIDKFPISRPNLTFSTLTVSNMSPEDSSIYLCSVGKAGVGETQYFGPGTRLLVL.

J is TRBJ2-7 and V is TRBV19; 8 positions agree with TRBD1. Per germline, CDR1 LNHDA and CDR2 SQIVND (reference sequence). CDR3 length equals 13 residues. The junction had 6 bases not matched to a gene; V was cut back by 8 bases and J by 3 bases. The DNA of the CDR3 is TGTGCCAGTCGGCGAGGACAGGGCTACGAGCAGTACTTC. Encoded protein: CASRRGQGYEQYF.

CDR3 in DNA: TGTGCCAGCGCTAGATTATGGATGGAGCGGGAGGGACCGTCCTACGAGCAGTACTTC. It translates to CASARLWMEREGPSYEQYF. The chain employs TRBV28 and TRBJ2-7; 10 nucleotides match TRBD2. With 8 bases clipped from V and 1 base from J, the junction kept 20 bases outside the gene matches. The V gene's germline CDR1 is MDHEN and CDR2 SYDVKM. The CDR3 is made up of 19 amino acids.

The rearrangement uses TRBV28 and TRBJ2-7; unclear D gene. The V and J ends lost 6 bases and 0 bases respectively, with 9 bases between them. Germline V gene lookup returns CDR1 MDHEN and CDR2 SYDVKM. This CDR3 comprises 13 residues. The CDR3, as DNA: TGTGCCAGCAGCTCGGTGGCCTCCTACGAGCAGTACTTC. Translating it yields CASSSVASYEQYF.